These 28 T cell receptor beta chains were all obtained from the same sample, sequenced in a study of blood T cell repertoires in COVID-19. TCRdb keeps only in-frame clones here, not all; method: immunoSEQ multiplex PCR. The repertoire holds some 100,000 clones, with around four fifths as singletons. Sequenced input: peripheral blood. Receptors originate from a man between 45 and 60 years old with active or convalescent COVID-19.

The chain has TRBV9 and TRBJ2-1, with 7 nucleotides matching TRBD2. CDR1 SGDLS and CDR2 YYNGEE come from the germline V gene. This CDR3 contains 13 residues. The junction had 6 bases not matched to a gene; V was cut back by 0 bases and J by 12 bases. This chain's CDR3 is CASSVDSRLAQFF. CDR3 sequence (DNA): TGTGCCAGCAGCGTAGACTCCCGACTAGCGCAGTTCTTC.

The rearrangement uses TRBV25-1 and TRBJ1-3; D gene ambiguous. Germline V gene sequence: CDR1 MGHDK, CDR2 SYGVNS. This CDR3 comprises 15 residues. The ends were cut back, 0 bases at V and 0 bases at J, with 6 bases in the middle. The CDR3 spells CASSEYINSGNTIYF. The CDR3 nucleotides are TGTGCCAGCAGTGAATATATAAACTCTGGAAACACCATATATTTT. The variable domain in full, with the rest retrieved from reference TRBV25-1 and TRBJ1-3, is EADIYQTPRYLVIGTGKKITLECSQTMGHDKMYWYQQDPGMELHLIHYSYGVNSTEKGDLSSESTVSRIRTEHFPLTLESARPSHTSQYLCASSEYINSGNTIYFGEGSWLTVV.

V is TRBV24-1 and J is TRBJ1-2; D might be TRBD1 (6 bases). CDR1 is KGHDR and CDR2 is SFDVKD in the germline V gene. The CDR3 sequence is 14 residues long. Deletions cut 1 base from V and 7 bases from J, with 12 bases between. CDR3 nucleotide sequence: TGTGCCACCAGTGATTTCGGGACAATAGGTGGCTACACCTTC. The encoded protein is CATSDFGTIGGYTF.

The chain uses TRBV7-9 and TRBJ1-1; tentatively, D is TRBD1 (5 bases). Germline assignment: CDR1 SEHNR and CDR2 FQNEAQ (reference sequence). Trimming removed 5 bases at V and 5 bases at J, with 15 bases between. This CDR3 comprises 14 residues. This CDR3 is CASSPSRDGTEAFF. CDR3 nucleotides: TGTGCCAGCAGCCCGTCCAGGGATGGGACTGAAGCTTTCTTT.

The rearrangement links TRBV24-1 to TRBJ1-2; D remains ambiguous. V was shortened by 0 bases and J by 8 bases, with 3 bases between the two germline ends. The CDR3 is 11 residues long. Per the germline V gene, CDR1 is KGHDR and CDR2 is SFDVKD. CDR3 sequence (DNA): TGTGCCACCAGTGATTTGGTAGGCTACACCTTC. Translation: CATSDLVGYTF.

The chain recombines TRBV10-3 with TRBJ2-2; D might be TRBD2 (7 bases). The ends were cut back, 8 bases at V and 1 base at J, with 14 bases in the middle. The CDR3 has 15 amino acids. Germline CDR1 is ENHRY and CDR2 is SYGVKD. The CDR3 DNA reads TGTGCCATCCCGCGGGGGCACCAGAACACCGGGGAGCTGTTTTTT. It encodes CAIPRGHQNTGELFF.

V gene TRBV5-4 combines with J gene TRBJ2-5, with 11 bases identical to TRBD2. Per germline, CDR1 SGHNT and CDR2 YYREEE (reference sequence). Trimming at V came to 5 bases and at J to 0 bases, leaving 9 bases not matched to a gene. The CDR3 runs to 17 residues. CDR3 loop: CASREISGREYQETQYF. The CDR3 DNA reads TGTGCCAGCAGAGAAATTAGCGGGAGGGAGTACCAAGAGACCCAGTACTTC.

The CDR3 protein is CASRPTGNNYGYTF. The CDR3 DNA sequence: TGTGCCAGCAGGCCGACAGGGAATAACTATGGCTACACCTTC. The V gene is TRBV14, the J gene TRBJ1-2; 7 bases are a match to TRBD1. The CDR3 loop spans 14 amino acids. V lost 6 bases to trimming and J lost 1 base; unmatched junction nucleotides: 5. CDR1 SGHDN and CDR2 FVKESK come from the germline V gene.

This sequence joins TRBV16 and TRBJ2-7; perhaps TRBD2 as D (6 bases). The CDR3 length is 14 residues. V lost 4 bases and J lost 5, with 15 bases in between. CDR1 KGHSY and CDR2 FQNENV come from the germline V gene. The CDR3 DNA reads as TGTGCCAGCAGCCGTCAACGGGGGAGCCACGAGCAGTACTTC. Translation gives CASSRQRGSHEQYF.

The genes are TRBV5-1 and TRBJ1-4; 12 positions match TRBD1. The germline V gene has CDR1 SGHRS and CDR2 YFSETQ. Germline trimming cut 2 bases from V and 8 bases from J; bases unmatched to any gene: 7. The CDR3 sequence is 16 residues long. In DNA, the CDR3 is TGCGCCAGCAGCTTATACGGGGACAGGGGGCAGGAAAAACTGTTTTTT. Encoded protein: CASSLYGDRGQEKLFF.

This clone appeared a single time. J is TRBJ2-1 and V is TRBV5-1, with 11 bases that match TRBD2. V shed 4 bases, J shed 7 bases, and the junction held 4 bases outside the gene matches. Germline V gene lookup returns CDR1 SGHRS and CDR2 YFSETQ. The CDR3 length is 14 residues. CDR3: CASSIGTSGNEQFF. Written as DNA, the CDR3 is TGCGCCAGCAGCATTGGGACTAGCGGTAATGAGCAGTTCTTC.

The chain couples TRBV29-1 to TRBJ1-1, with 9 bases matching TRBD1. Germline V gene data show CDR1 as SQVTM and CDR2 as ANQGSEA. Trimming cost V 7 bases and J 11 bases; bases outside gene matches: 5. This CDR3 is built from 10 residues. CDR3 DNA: TGCAGCGCAGGGACAGGGAGGGCTTTCTTT. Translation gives CSAGTGRAFF. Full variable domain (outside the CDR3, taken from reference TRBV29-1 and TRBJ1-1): SAVISQKPSRDICQRGTSLTIQCQVDSQVTMMFWYRQQPGQSLTLIATANQGSEATYESGFVIDKFPISRPNLTFSTLTVSNMSPEDSSIYLCSAGTGRAFFGQGTRLTVV.

The CDR3, as DNA: TGCGCCAGCAGCTTCGGCCAGGGGCAAGAGACCCAGTACTTC. Its protein is CASSFGQGQETQYF. The chain is built from TRBV5-1 and TRBJ2-5; D possibly corresponds to TRBD1 (6 bases). The V end was cut by 2 bases, the J end by 2 bases, with 10 bases between. Per the germline V gene, CDR1 is SGHRS and CDR2 is YFSETQ. CDR3 length: 14 residues.

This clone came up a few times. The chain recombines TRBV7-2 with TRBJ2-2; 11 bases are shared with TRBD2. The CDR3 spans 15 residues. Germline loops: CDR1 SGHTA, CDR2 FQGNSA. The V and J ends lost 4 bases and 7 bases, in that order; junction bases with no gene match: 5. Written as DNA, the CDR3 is TGTGCCAGCAGCTCAGGACTAGCGGGTGTCGGGGAGCTGTTTTTT. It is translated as CASSSGLAGVGELFF.

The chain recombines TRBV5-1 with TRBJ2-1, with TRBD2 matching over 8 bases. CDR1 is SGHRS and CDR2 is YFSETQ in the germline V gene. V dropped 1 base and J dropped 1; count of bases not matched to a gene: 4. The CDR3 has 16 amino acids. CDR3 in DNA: TGCGCCAGCAGCTTGATTGCGGGAGGTTCCTACAATGAGCAGTTCTTC. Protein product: CASSLIAGGSYNEQFF.

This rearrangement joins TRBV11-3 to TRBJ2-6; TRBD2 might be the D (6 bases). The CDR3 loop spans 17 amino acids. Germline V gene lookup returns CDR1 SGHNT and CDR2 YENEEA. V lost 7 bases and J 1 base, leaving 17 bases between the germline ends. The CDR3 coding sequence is TGTGCCAGCACCCCTCGGGGGAGAGGTTCTGGGGCCAACGTCCTGACTTTC. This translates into CASTPRGRGSGANVLTF.

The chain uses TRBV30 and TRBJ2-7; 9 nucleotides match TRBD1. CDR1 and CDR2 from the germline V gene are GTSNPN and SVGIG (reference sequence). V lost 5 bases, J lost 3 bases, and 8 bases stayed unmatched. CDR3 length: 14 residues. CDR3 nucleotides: TGTGCCTGGGGGGGGCCGGGACAGGGCTACGAGCAGTACTTC. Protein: CAWGGPGQGYEQYF.

As DNA, the CDR3 is TGTGCCAGCAGCATGAGAGGTGGCAGGGCCACAGATACGCAGTATTTT. Translation: CASSMRGGRATDTQYF. V usage is TRBV9 and J usage is TRBJ2-3; a weak D match, TRBD1 (5 bases). Deletions cut 4 bases from V and 2 bases from J, with 17 bases between. Germline V lookup: CDR1 SGDLS, CDR2 YYNGEE. The CDR3 is 16 amino acids.

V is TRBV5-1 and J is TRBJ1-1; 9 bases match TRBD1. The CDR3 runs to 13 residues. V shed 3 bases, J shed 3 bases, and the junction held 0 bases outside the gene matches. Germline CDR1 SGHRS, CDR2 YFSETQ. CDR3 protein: CASSWDRDTEAFF. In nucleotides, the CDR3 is TGCGCCAGCAGCTGGGACAGGGACACTGAAGCTTTCTTT.

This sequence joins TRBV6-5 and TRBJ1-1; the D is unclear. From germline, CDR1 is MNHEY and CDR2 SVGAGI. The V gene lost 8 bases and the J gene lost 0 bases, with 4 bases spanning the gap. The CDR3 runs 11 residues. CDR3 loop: CASGLNTEAFF. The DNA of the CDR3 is TGTGCCAGCGGGCTGAACACTGAAGCTTTCTTT.

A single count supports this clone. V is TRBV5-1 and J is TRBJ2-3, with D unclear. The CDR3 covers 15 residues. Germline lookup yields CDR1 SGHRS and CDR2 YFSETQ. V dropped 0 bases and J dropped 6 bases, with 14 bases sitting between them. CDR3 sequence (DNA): TGCGCCAGCAGCTTGGTTGCGGAGCCCGCCGATACGCAGTATTTT. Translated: CASSLVAEPADTQYF. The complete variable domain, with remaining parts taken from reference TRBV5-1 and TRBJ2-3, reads KAGVTQTPRYLIKTRGQQVTLSCSPISGHRSVSWYQQTPGQGLQFLFEYFSETQRNKGNFPGRFSGRQFSNSRSEMNVSTLELGDSALYLCASSLVAEPADTQYFGPGTRLTVL.

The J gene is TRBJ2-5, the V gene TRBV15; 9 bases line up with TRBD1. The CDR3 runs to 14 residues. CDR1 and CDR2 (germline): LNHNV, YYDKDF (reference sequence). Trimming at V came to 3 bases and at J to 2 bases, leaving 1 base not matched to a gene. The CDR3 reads CATSRGTGQETQYF. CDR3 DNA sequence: TGTGCCACCAGCAGGGGGACAGGGCAAGAGACCCAGTACTTC.

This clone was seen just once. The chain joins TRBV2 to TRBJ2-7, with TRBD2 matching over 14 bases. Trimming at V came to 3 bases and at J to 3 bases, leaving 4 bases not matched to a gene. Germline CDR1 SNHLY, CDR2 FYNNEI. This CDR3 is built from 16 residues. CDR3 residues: CASSEGLAGAGYEQYF. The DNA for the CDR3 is TGTGCCAGCAGTGAGGGACTAGCGGGAGCCGGCTACGAGCAGTACTTC.

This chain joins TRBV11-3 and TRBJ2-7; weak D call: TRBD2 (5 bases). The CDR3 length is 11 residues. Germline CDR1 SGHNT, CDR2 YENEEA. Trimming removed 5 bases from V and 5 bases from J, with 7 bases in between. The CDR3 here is CASSLRDEQYF. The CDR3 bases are TGTGCCAGCAGCCTGAGGGACGAGCAGTACTTC. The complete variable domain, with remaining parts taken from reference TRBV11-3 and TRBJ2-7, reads EAGVVQSPRYKIIEKKQPVAFWCNPISGHNTLYWYLQNLGQGPELLIRYENEEAVDDSQLPKDRFSAERLKGVDSTLKIQPAELGDSAVYLCASSLRDEQYFGPGTRLTVT.

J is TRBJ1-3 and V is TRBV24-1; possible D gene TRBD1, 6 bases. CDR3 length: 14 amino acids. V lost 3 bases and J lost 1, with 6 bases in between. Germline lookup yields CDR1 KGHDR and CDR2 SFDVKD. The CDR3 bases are TGTGCCACCAGTGATACAGGGTCTGGAAACACCATATATTTT. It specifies CATSDTGSGNTIYF.

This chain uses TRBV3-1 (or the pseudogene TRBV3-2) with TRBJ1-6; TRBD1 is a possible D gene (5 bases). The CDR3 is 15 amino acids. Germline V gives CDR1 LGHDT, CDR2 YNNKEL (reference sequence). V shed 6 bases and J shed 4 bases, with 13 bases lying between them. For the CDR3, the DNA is TGTGCCAGCAGTCTCGGAGACAGTTATAATTCACCCCTCCACTTT. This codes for CASSLGDSYNSPLHF.

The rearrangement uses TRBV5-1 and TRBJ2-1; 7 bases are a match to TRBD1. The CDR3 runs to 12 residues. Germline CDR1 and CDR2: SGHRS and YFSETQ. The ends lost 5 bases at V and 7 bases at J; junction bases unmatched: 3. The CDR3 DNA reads TGCGCCAGCAGATGGACAGGTAATGAGCAGTTCTTC. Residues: CASRWTGNEQFF.

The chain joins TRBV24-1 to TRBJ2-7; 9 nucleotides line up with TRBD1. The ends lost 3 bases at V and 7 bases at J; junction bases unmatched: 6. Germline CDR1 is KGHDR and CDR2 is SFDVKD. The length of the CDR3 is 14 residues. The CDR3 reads CATSDPGQGHEQYF. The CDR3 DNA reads TGTGCCACCAGTGATCCGGGACAGGGACATGAGCAGTACTTC.